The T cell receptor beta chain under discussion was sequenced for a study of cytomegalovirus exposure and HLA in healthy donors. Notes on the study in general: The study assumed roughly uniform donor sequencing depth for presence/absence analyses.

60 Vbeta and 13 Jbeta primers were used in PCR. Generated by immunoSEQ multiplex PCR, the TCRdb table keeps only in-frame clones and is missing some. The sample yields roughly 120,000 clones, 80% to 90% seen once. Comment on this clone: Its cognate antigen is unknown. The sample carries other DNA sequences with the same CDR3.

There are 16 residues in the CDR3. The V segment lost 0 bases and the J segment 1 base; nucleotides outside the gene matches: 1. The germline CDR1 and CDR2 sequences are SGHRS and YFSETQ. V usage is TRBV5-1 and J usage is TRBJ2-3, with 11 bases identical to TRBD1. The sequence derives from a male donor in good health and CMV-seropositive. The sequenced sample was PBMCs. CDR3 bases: TGCGCCAGCAGCTTGGGGACAGGGGGCGGCACAGATACGCAGTATTTT. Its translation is CASSLGTGGGTDTQYF.